Reported below is one TCR beta chain. Original data processing: It was from reference gene primer amplification that nucleated cell counts were estimated. The method was immunoSEQ multiplex PCR; TCRdb's version includes in-frame clones alone and lacks a portion of them. V, J and clone size reflect that table, while D and trimming were determined from the DNA. The sample contains tens of thousands of clones, roughly 85% of which appear only once. The sample comes from a study of blood T cell repertoires in COVID-19. Across the whole study: Sources were T cells, B-cell-depleted T cells, or PBMCs; the material itself was cDNA or gDNA.

Germline V gene sequence: CDR1 MNHNY, CDR2 SVGAGI (reference sequence). This CDR3 contains 13 residues. V was clipped by 6 bases and J by 8 bases, with 16 bases between them. The sample taken for sequencing was peripheral blood. This TCR was recovered from a woman at least 80 years old with acute or convalescent COVID-19. The chain is built from TRBV6-6 and TRBJ1-2, with D possibly TRBD1 on 5 matching bases. The CDR3 protein is CASSPPGRVGYTF. Here the CDR3 DNA reads TGTGCCAGCAGCCCCCCTGGCAGGGTCGGCTACACCTTC.